One and the same sample provided the 18 T cell receptor beta chains below, sequenced in a study of shared clonotypes between healthy human individuals. Measured with immunoSEQ multiplex PCR; TCRdb has only the in-frame clones, and not every one. The table shows 660,000 or so clones, with 96% occurring only once. In the naive CD8 group, cells lacked CD45RO and were positively selected for CCR7, so terminally differentiated effector memory CD45RA+ cells were left out. Sequencing was performed on naive CD8+ T cells sorted from blood. Receptors were obtained from a woman aged 25 to 45 in good health.

This clone showed up just once. This rearrangement joins TRBV11-2 to TRBJ2-1, with 10 bases identical to TRBD2. The J segment lost 12 bases and the V segment lost 3 bases, leaving 8 bases of the junction unmatched. The CDR3 has 14 residues. Germline loops: CDR1 SGHAT, CDR2 FQNNGV. The DNA for the CDR3 is TGTGCCAGCAGCTTGTCCCCCAGCGGGGGGGGGCAGTTCTTC. It specifies CASSLSPSGGGQFF.

The chain links TRBV6-1 to TRBJ2-2; a weak D match, TRBD2 (5 bases). The V and J ends lost 4 bases and 6 bases respectively, with 15 bases between them. There are 15 residues in the CDR3. The germline CDR1 and CDR2 sequences are MNHNS and SASEGT. The chain's CDR3 is CASSGEGYGAGELFF. The CDR3 DNA reads as TGTGCCAGCAGTGGAGAGGGTTACGGGGCCGGGGAGCTGTTTTTT.

The genes are TRBV5-6 and TRBJ2-7, with 7 bases lining up with TRBD2. Looked up from germline, CDR1 is SGHDT and CDR2 is YYEEEE. The CDR3 contains 14 residues. V lost 0 bases to trimming and J lost 2 bases; unmatched junction nucleotides: 2. Here the CDR3 reads CASSLGAGTYEQYF. In nucleotides, the CDR3 is TGTGCCAGCAGCTTGGGAGCGGGAACCTACGAGCAGTACTTC.

The chain recombines TRBV2 with TRBJ2-5, with TRBD2 identical over 14 bases. The trim removed 8 bases at V and 5 bases at J, leaving 7 bases unmatched. CDR3 length: 15 amino acids. Germline CDR1 reads SNHLY; CDR2 reads FYNNEI. CDR3 nucleotide sequence: TGTGCCAGCGGGACTAGCGGGAGTCAGCGGGAGACCCAGTACTTC. Residues: CASGTSGSQRETQYF. Together with reference TRBV2 and TRBJ2-5, the CDR3 gives the full variable domain: EPEVTQTPSHQVTQMGQEVILRCVPISNHLYFYWYRQILGQKVEFLVSFYNNEISEKSEIFDDQFSVERPDGSNFTLKIRSTKLEDSAMYFCASGTSGSQRETQYFGPGTRLLVL.

Concerning this clone: The same CDR3 is also encoded by other DNA sequences in this sample. The chain combines TRBV15 with TRBJ2-7, with 9 nucleotides matching TRBD1. Looked up from germline, CDR1 is LNHNV and CDR2 is YYDKDF (reference sequence). This CDR3 comprises 14 residues. V shed 4 bases, J shed 1 base, and the junction held 2 bases outside the gene matches. The CDR3 here is CATSTGTGSYEQYF. In DNA, the CDR3 is TGTGCCACCAGCACCGGGACAGGGTCCTACGAGCAGTACTTC.

This clone is a singleton in its sample. The chain joins TRBV5-1 to TRBJ1-2; 7 positions agree with TRBD1. J was trimmed by 2 bases and V by 0 bases; bases with no gene match: 4. From germline, CDR1 is SGHRS and CDR2 YFSETQ. The CDR3 is made up of 15 amino acids. In DNA form, the CDR3 reads TGCGCCAGCAGCTTGGCCGGGGGACAGAACTATGGCTACACCTTC. It codes for CASSLAGGQNYGYTF.

The chain links TRBV5-6 to TRBJ2-5; 8 bases line up with TRBD2. The CDR3 consists of 13 residues. V shed 4 bases and J 3 bases; nucleotides not matched to a gene: 2. The germline V gene has CDR1 SGHDT and CDR2 YYEEEE. In DNA form, the CDR3 reads TGTGCCAGCAGCCAACTAGCGGAAGAGACCCAGTACTTC. This encodes CASSQLAEETQYF.

The CDR3 spells CASSLVEGPRETQYF. In nucleotides, the CDR3 is TGCGCCAGCAGCCTAGTGGAGGGCCCCCGGGAGACCCAGTACTTC. The V and J genes are TRBV4-1 and TRBJ2-5; TRBD2 is a possible D gene (6 bases). The CDR3 covers 15 residues. The V end lost 4 bases, the J end lost 5 bases, and 17 bases lay between the germline ends. Per the germline V gene, CDR1 is MGHRA and CDR2 is YSYEKL.

The rearrangement uses TRBV13 and TRBJ1-2; 8 bases are shared with TRBD1. V lost 4 bases, J lost 6 bases, and 10 bases stayed unmatched. The germline V gene has CDR1 PRHDT and CDR2 FYEKMQ (reference sequence). This CDR3 comprises 15 residues. CDR3: CASSSNPGGAHGYTF. The DNA for the CDR3 is TGTGCCAGCAGCTCGAACCCAGGGGGCGCCCATGGCTACACCTTC.

Regarding this clone: This likely comes from a read error, as the CDR3 has no conserved phenylalanine or tryptophan at its end. Because the CDR3's place on the DNA is in doubt, the DNA is left out and the CDR3 is given as listed by TCRdb. The rearrangement joins TRBV19 to TRBJ2-7. The CDR3 is 10 residues long, ends included. Germline CDR1 reads LNHDA; CDR2 reads SQIVND (reference sequence). The CDR3 loop is CASSILYSRE.

The chain uses TRBV7-9 and TRBJ2-2; D may be TRBD1 (5 bases). This CDR3 has 15 residues. The germline V and J ends were trimmed by 3 bases and 6 bases, with 14 bases remaining between them. Germline-derived CDR1 and CDR2 are SEHNR and FQNEAQ (reference sequence). As DNA, the CDR3 is TGTGCCAGCAGCTTCGTAAGGGGTTCCGCCGGGGAGCTGTTTTTT. It is translated as CASSFVRGSAGELFF.

Here the CDR3 DNA reads TGTGCCAGCAGCTTGGAACAGGGGGCTTACAATGAGCAGTTCTTC. Its protein is CASSLEQGAYNEQFF. The chain uses TRBV5-8 and TRBJ2-1; 9 bases map to TRBD1. The CDR3 contains 15 residues. Germline values: CDR1 SGHTS, CDR2 YDEGEE. With V trimmed by 0 bases and J by 4 bases, 2 bases remained unmatched.

This clone was counted a single time. The chain uses TRBV5-6 and TRBJ2-2, with D perhaps TRBD1 (5 bases). The CDR3 is 14 amino acids. V was shortened by 6 bases and J by 2 bases, with 11 bases between the two germline ends. Germline assignment: CDR1 SGHDT and CDR2 YYEEEE. DNA for the CDR3: TGTGCCAGCAAACCCCAGGGAAACACCGGGGAGCTGTTTTTT. Amino acids: CASKPQGNTGELFF.

The chain is built from TRBV7-8 and TRBJ1-1; unclear D gene. Trimming removed 5 bases at V and 8 bases at J, with 12 bases between. This CDR3 contains 12 residues. Germline assignment: CDR1 SGHVS and CDR2 FQNEAQ. CDR3 protein: CASSPGPSEAFF. CDR3 in DNA: TGTGCCAGCAGCCCCGGGCCGAGCGAAGCTTTCTTT.

This chain uses TRBV5-1 with TRBJ2-5; 14 nucleotides line up with TRBD2. V lost 7 bases and J lost 3; bases outside the gene matches: 5. Germline CDR1 and CDR2: SGHRS and YFSETQ. CDR3 length equals 15 residues. This chain's CDR3 is CASGTSGSGKETQYF. The CDR3 nucleotides are TGCGCCAGCGGGACTAGCGGGAGCGGTAAAGAGACCCAGTACTTC.

This clone occurred once. V usage is TRBV5-4 and J usage is TRBJ1-1; D is perhaps TRBD1 (6 bases). The germline CDR1 and CDR2 sequences are SGHNT and YYREEE (reference sequence). V dropped 4 bases and J dropped 4 bases, with 11 bases sitting between them. The CDR3 is 13 amino acids. CDR3 amino acids: CASSQGRGTEAFF. The CDR3 DNA follows: TGTGCCAGCAGCCAGGGGAGGGGCACTGAAGCTTTCTTT.

The chain has TRBV4-1 and TRBJ2-7, with D possibly being TRBD2 (6 bases). Germline values: CDR1 MGHRA, CDR2 YSYEKL. This CDR3 is built from 16 residues. Trimming stripped 0 bases from V and 4 bases from J, with 16 bases between. As DNA, the CDR3 is TGCGCCAGCAGCCAAGATTTTCGGGGGAGTTGGTACGAGCAGTACTTC. Translation: CASSQDFRGSWYEQYF.

The rearrangement joins TRBV5-1 to TRBJ2-7; TRBD1 matches at 7 bases. The CDR3 covers 14 residues. Germline values: CDR1 SGHRS, CDR2 YFSETQ. After removal of 4 bases from V and 5 bases from J, the junction contained 9 bases not matched to a gene. CDR3 in amino acids: CASSQTGYRDEQYF. CDR3 bases: TGCGCCAGCAGCCAGACAGGGTATAGGGACGAGCAGTACTTC.